These 7 T cell receptor beta chains originate from one sample sequenced in a study of blood T cell repertoires in COVID-19. Sequencing used immunoSEQ multiplex PCR; TCRdb keeps in-frame clones, though not all of them. The table includes 200,000 to 250,000 clones, 70% to 85% detected once. Material for sequencing was PBMCs or T cells enriched from blood (not recorded which). The source is a woman aged 40 to 50 with acute COVID-19.

This sequence joins TRBV19 and TRBJ1-2; D is undetermined. The CDR3 consists of 13 residues. Germline-derived CDR1 and CDR2 are LNHDA and SQIVND (reference sequence). Trimming removed 3 bases at V and 3 bases at J, with 8 bases between. Here the CDR3 DNA reads TGTGCCAGTAGTATGACCGGAGACTATGGCTACACCTTC. Encoded protein: CASSMTGDYGYTF.

This clone was counted between two and nine times. The rearrangement uses TRBV11-2 and TRBJ2-5, with D perhaps matching TRBD2 (6 bases). The CDR3 is 16 residues long. Trimming removed 2 bases from V and 3 bases from J, with 16 bases in between. The V gene's germline CDR1 is SGHAT and CDR2 FQNNGV. Written as DNA, the CDR3 is TGTGCCAGCAGCTTACAATCCGGGACTGCCAAAGAGACCCAGTACTTC. It translates to CASSLQSGTAKETQYF.

In DNA, the CDR3 is TGTGCCACCAGCGGGGGGGGACAGCCCCAGCATTTT. Translating it yields CATSGGGQPQHF. The rearrangement links TRBV15 to TRBJ1-5; possibly TRBD1 for D (5 bases). Germline loops: CDR1 LNHNV, CDR2 YYDKDF (reference sequence). This CDR3 contains 12 residues. V shed 5 bases and J shed 7 bases, with 9 bases lying between them.

This clone was counted only a few times. V and J are TRBV6-5 and TRBJ2-3, with D possibly being TRBD2 (5 bases). The V gene's germline CDR1 is MNHEY and CDR2 SVGAGI. The length of the CDR3 is 15 residues. V lost 0 bases to trimming and J lost 4 bases, with 11 bases between them. The CDR3 here is CASSYSSGSPDTQYF. The CDR3 coding sequence is TGTGCCAGCAGTTACTCGTCGGGAAGCCCAGATACGCAGTATTTT.

This clone was detected only once. The CDR3 region has the DNA TGTGCCAGTAGTGAAACAGGGAGAAGCCACGAGCAGTACTTC. Its protein is CASSETGRSHEQYF. V is TRBV19 and J is TRBJ2-7; D may be TRBD1 (6 bases). The CDR3 runs 14 residues. CDR1 and CDR2 from the germline V gene are LNHDA and SQIVND (reference sequence). V shed 5 bases and J shed 5 bases, with 16 bases lying between them.

The V gene is TRBV15, the J gene TRBJ2-1; the D gene is possibly TRBD2 (5 bases). Between the trimmed V and J ends, which lost 3 bases and 10 bases, there was a span of 10 bases. The CDR3 has 12 residues. Germline loops: CDR1 LNHNV, CDR2 YYDKDF (reference sequence). This chain's CDR3 is CATSREEREQFF. DNA of the CDR3: TGTGCCACCAGCAGGGAGGAGAGAGAGCAGTTCTTC.

The chain is built from TRBV12-3 or TRBV12-4 and TRBJ1-1; D call uncertain. This CDR3 spans 13 amino acids. V was trimmed by 6 bases and J by 1 base, leaving 9 bases between them. The CDR3 region is CASRPRRNTEAFF. DNA of the CDR3: TGTGCCAGCAGACCGCGGAGGAACACTGAAGCTTTCTTT.